This is a list of T cell receptor beta chains from one sample in a study of molecular identifiers for immune sequencing clone quantification. TCRdb independently ran MiXCR on the PCR reads; one entry per CDR3 protein. The sample lists hundreds of thousands of distinct CDR3 sequences, 25% seen once, with 0.78% in the top ten. The sample consisted of naive CD8+ T cells from blood, with Jurkat cell RNA spiked in. The receptors originated from a human donor in good health. Some libraries in this study had Jurkat cell RNA spiked in. Each CDR3 is given with its conserved first and last residue. The order of the fields is clone size, D gene, J gene, V gene, CDR3 protein, CDR3 DNA. The D gene is left open where the match is weak. Clone size appears in some rows only: once, few, many, or a class for an expanded clone.

abundance: .; d_gene: .; j_gene: TRBJ2-1; v_gene: TRBV7-2; CDR3aa: CASSLPSNEQFF; CDR3nt: TGTGCCAGCAGCTTACCGTCCAATGAGCAGTTCTTC
abundance: .; d_gene: .; j_gene: TRBJ2-7; v_gene: TRBV6-2/TRBV6-3; CDR3aa: CASSPTSNEQYF; CDR3nt: TGTGCCAGCAGCCCGACTAGTAACGAGCAGTACTTC
abundance: .; d_gene: TRBD1; j_gene: TRBJ1-1; v_gene: TRBV6-2/TRBV6-3; CDR3aa: CASSGQGLSAEALF; CDR3nt: TGTGCCAGCAGCGGACAGGGGTTGAGCGCTGAAGCTCTCTTT
abundance: .; d_gene: .; j_gene: TRBJ2-7; v_gene: TRBV7-2; CDR3aa: CASSLGSLGMGNYEQYF; CDR3nt: TGTGCCAGCAGCTTAGGTTCCCTCGGAATGGGGAACTACGAGCAGTACTTC
abundance: few; d_gene: TRBD1; j_gene: TRBJ2-1; v_gene: TRBV27; CDR3aa: CASRTGQGAYNEQFF; CDR3nt: TGTGCCAGCAGGACCGGACAGGGGGCCTACAATGAGCAGTTCTTC
abundance: many; d_gene: .; j_gene: TRBJ1-5; v_gene: TRBV19; CDR3aa: CASSIPGRDIVYSNQPQHF; CDR3nt: TGTGCCAGTAGTATTCCAGGCCGGGACATAGTTTATAGCAATCAGCCCCAGCATTTT
abundance: many; d_gene: .; j_gene: TRBJ1-1; v_gene: TRBV9; CDR3aa: CASSVGVGGNTEAFF; CDR3nt: TGTGCCAGCAGCGTAGGGGTTGGGGGGAACACTGAAGCTTTCTTT
abundance: many; d_gene: .; j_gene: TRBJ2-7; v_gene: TRBV7-2; CDR3aa: CASSLALGLQDLKQYF; CDR3nt: TGTGCCAGCAGCTTAGCTTTGGGGCTCCAAGACCTCAAGCAGTACTTC
abundance: many; d_gene: .; j_gene: TRBJ2-2; v_gene: TRBV25-1; CDR3aa: CASSAENTGELFF; CDR3nt: TGTGCCAGCAGTGCTGAAAACACCGGGGAGCTGTTTTTT
abundance: .; d_gene: .; j_gene: TRBJ1-1; v_gene: TRBV7-6; CDR3aa: CASSLGDGPEAFF; CDR3nt: TGTGCCAGCAGCTTAGGGGATGGCCCTGAAGCTTTCTTT
abundance: few; d_gene: .; j_gene: TRBJ2-3; v_gene: TRBV13; CDR3aa: CASSLGTSELSDTQYF; CDR3nt: TGTGCCAGCAGCTTAGGTACAAGCGAGCTATCAGATACGCAGTATTTT
abundance: many; d_gene: .; j_gene: TRBJ2-5; v_gene: TRBV5-1; CDR3aa: CASSPDRKQETQYF; CDR3nt: TGCGCCAGCAGCCCCGACAGGAAACAAGAGACCCAGTACTTC
abundance: .; d_gene: .; j_gene: TRBJ2-7; v_gene: TRBV5-5; CDR3aa: CASSLWLGGYEQYF; CDR3nt: TGTGCCAGCAGCTTGTGGCTAGGGGGCTACGAGCAGTACTTC
abundance: .; d_gene: TRBD1; j_gene: TRBJ1-1; v_gene: TRBV9; CDR3aa: CASSEDRGANTEAFF; CDR3nt: TGTGCCAGCAGCGAGGACAGGGGGGCGAACACTGAAGCTTTCTTT
abundance: .; d_gene: TRBD2; j_gene: TRBJ2-3; v_gene: TRBV18; CDR3aa: CASSPASGASYGTDTQYF; CDR3nt: TGTGCCAGCTCACCAGCTAGCGGGGCTTCCTACGGCACAGATACGCAGTATTTT
abundance: .; d_gene: TRBD2; j_gene: TRBJ2-3; v_gene: TRBV20-1; CDR3aa: CSARDPAGGSDTQYF; CDR3nt: TGCAGTGCTAGAGACCCAGCGGGGGGGTCAGATACGCAGTATTTT
abundance: .; d_gene: .; j_gene: TRBJ2-2; v_gene: TRBV30; CDR3aa: CACTDTGELFF; CDR3nt: TGTGCCTGTACCGACACCGGGGAGCTGTTTTTT
abundance: .; d_gene: .; j_gene: TRBJ2-5; v_gene: TRBV27; CDR3aa: CASSLVSGQQETQYF; CDR3nt: TGTGCCAGCAGTTTAGTTTCGGGGCAACAAGAGACCCAGTACTTC
abundance: .; d_gene: TRBD2; j_gene: TRBJ2-1; v_gene: TRBV6-5; CDR3aa: CASSLPGLASEQFF; CDR3nt: TGTGCCAGCAGTTTGCCCGGACTAGCAAGTGAGCAGTTCTTC
abundance: .; d_gene: TRBD1; j_gene: TRBJ1-6; v_gene: TRBV6-1; CDR3aa: CASSEAGTGDSPLHF; CDR3nt: TGTGCCAGCAGTGAAGCCGGGACAGGGGATTCACCCCTCCACTTT
abundance: .; d_gene: TRBD1; j_gene: TRBJ1-2; v_gene: TRBV30; CDR3aa: CAWRGQGEYGYTF; CDR3nt: TGTGCCTGGAGGGGACAGGGGGAATATGGCTACACCTTC
abundance: few; d_gene: TRBD2; j_gene: TRBJ2-5; v_gene: TRBV12-3/TRBV12-4; CDR3aa: CASSLPGLAGQETQYF; CDR3nt: TGTGCCAGCAGTTTACCGGGACTAGCGGGGCAAGAGACCCAGTACTTC
abundance: many; d_gene: .; j_gene: TRBJ2-7; v_gene: TRBV20-1; CDR3aa: CSADSGTPSYEQYF; CDR3nt: TGCAGTGCAGACTCCGGGACCCCATCCTACGAGCAGTACTTC
abundance: few; d_gene: TRBD1; j_gene: TRBJ1-2; v_gene: TRBV20-1; CDR3aa: CSADQNRGLSYGYTF; CDR3nt: TGCAGTGCGGACCAAAACAGGGGTTTAAGCTATGGCTACACCTTC
abundance: many; d_gene: .; j_gene: TRBJ2-3; v_gene: TRBV7-2; CDR3aa: CASSLGVVFPDTQYF; CDR3nt: TGTGCCAGCAGCTTAGGGGTGGTCTTCCCCGATACGCAGTATTTT
abundance: .; d_gene: .; j_gene: TRBJ1-5; v_gene: TRBV5-6; CDR3aa: CASSYGTNIFSNQPQHF; CDR3nt: TGTGCCAGCAGTTACGGGACAAATATTTTTAGCAATCAGCCCCAGCATTTT
abundance: .; d_gene: .; j_gene: TRBJ2-2; v_gene: TRBV28; CDR3aa: CASSSLSSGELFF; CDR3nt: TGTGCCAGCAGTTCCCTATCCTCCGGGGAGCTGTTTTTT
abundance: .; d_gene: TRBD1; j_gene: TRBJ2-7; v_gene: TRBV7-9; CDR3aa: CASSLAQGQSYEQYF; CDR3nt: TGTGCCAGCAGCTTAGCACAGGGACAGAGTTACGAGCAGTACTTC